The sequence of this TCR beta chain was determined in a study of blood T cell repertoires in COVID-19. This CDR3 region has 20 residues. Looked up from germline, CDR1 is MNHEY and CDR2 is SMNVEV (reference sequence). V was clipped by 0 bases and J by 0 bases, with 23 bases between them. TCRdb keeps only in-frame clones here, not all; method: immunoSEQ multiplex PCR. The sample yields roughly 210,000 clones, less than 90% seen once. The sequence was collected from a man aged 65 to 79 with acute or convalescent COVID-19. The sample taken for sequencing was peripheral blood. The V gene is TRBV27, the J gene TRBJ1-1; possibly TRBD1 for D (5 bases). This CDR3 is CASSLSTGQRGHLLNTEAFF. The CDR3 DNA follows: TGTGCCAGCAGTTTATCTACGGGGCAGCGGGGCCATCTATTGAACACTGAAGCTTTCTTT.